Following are 16 T cell receptor beta chains from one sample sequenced in a study of blood T cell repertoires in COVID-19. The method was immunoSEQ multiplex PCR; TCRdb's version includes in-frame clones alone and lacks a portion of them. The sample has fewer than 60,000 clones; 84% are singletons. Specimen: peripheral blood. The receptors derive from a man in his sixties with acute or convalescent COVID-19.

This clone was seen only once. The V and J genes are TRBV4-1 and TRBJ1-2; the D gene is possibly TRBD1 (5 bases). Trimming took off 1 base at V and 5 bases at J, with 8 bases between the two ends. Germline V CDR1 and CDR2: MGHRA, YSYEKL. This CDR3 has 13 residues. The CDR3 nucleotides are TGCGCCAGCAGCCAAGTGACAGCGTATGGCTACACCTTC. Translating it yields CASSQVTAYGYTF.

The chain joins TRBV30 to TRBJ2-1; TRBD2 matches at 7 bases. The CDR3 extends over 13 amino acids. J lost 4 bases, V lost 4 bases, and 4 bases had no gene match. Germline CDR1 reads GTSNPN; CDR2 reads SVGIG (reference sequence). CDR3 sequence reads: CAWNVGGYNEQFF. CDR3 in DNA: TGTGCCTGGAACGTGGGGGGGTACAATGAGCAGTTCTTC.

The chain uses TRBV19 and TRBJ1-5, with D maybe TRBD1 (6 bases). From germline, CDR1 is LNHDA and CDR2 SQIVND (reference sequence). Trimming took 6 bases from V and 6 from J, leaving 18 bases between them. The CDR3 covers 15 residues. CDR3 sequence (DNA): TGTGCCAGTAGACAGGCGGGGGCGGAAGGTCAGCCCCAGCATTTT. It codes for CASRQAGAEGQPQHF.

The V call is TRBV19, the J call TRBJ1-1; possibly TRBD1 for D (6 bases). CDR3 size: 15 residues. Germline CDR1 reads LNHDA; CDR2 reads SQIVND (reference sequence). V was shortened by 8 bases and J by 3 bases, with 19 bases between the two germline ends. The CDR3 spells CASWEKGVFDTEAFF. In DNA form, the CDR3 reads TGTGCCAGTTGGGAAAAGGGGGTGTTTGACACTGAAGCTTTCTTT. Complete variable domain (other parts from reference TRBV19 and TRBJ1-1): DGGITQSPKYLFRKEGQNVTLSCEQNLNHDAMYWYRQDPGQGLRLIYYSQIVNDFQKGDIAEGYSVSREKKESFPLTVTSAQKNPTAFYLCASWEKGVFDTEAFFGQGTRLTVV.

This rearrangement joins TRBV7-2 to TRBJ2-1, with D possibly matching TRBD2 (6 bases). Trimming shortened V by 4 bases and J by 8 bases, and 24 bases separated the two germline ends. The CDR3 consists of 17 residues. Germline values: CDR1 SGHTA, CDR2 FQGNSA. The CDR3 nucleotides read TGTGCCAGCAGCTGGAAAGGTGGCGCGGGGTCTAGGGATGAGCAGTTCTTC. It translates to CASSWKGGAGSRDEQFF.

This sequence joins TRBV30 and TRBJ1-5; 7 bases agree with TRBD1. Germline V CDR1 and CDR2: GTSNPN, SVGIG (reference sequence). V trimming: 1 base; J trimming: 3 bases; junction bases outside the gene matches: 3. The CDR3 length is 14 residues. CDR3 sequence (DNA): TGTGCCTGGAGTGGGACAGGCCTCAATCAGCCCCAGCATTTT. This gives the protein CAWSGTGLNQPQHF.

J is TRBJ1-2 and V is TRBV6-5, with 7 nucleotides matching TRBD1. The germline CDR1 and CDR2 sequences are MNHEY and SVGAGI. This CDR3 region has 15 residues. Trimming cost V 0 bases and J 4 bases; bases outside gene matches: 5. This chain's CDR3 is CASSYSISGGYGYTF. CDR3 nucleotides: TGTGCCAGCAGTTACTCGATTTCAGGGGGCTATGGCTACACCTTC.

This chain connects TRBV5-1 to TRBJ1-1; D is perhaps TRBD1 (6 bases). CDR3 length: 15 residues. From germline, CDR1 is SGHRS and CDR2 YFSETQ. V gave up 4 bases and J gave up 4 bases, with 17 bases separating them. CDR3 protein: CASSPPGQRVTEAFF. The CDR3 bases are TGCGCCAGCAGCCCGCCGGGACAACGAGTCACTGAAGCTTTCTTT.

This clone was observed a single time. The chain uses TRBV27 and TRBJ2-7; 9 bases line up with TRBD1. The germline V gene encodes CDR1 MNHEY and CDR2 SMNVEV (reference sequence). The CDR3 extends over 16 amino acids. V lost 3 bases and J lost 2; bases outside the gene matches: 8. CDR3 sequence reads: CASSFIGTGNTYEQYF. The CDR3 DNA reads TGTGCCAGCAGTTTTATCGGGACAGGGAATACCTACGAGCAGTACTTC.

V is TRBV30 and J is TRBJ1-2, with TRBD1 matching 7 bases. This CDR3 spans 14 amino acids. CDR1 and CDR2 (germline): GTSNPN, SVGIG (reference sequence). The ends lost 4 bases at V and 5 bases at J; junction bases unmatched: 10. The DNA for the CDR3 is TGTGCCTGGATAGTCACCGGGACAGTATATGGCTACACCTTC. This codes for CAWIVTGTVYGYTF.

This clone was seen just once. The J gene is TRBJ1-6, the V gene TRBV19, with 7 bases aligning to TRBD1. Trimming cost V 3 bases and J 10 bases; bases outside gene matches: 6. Germline V gives CDR1 LNHDA, CDR2 SQIVND (reference sequence). This CDR3 spans 14 amino acids. CDR3 bases: TGTGCCAGTAGTATCGACAGGGACGGGTCACCCCTCCACTTT. Its translation is CASSIDRDGSPLHF.

In nucleotides, the CDR3 is TGTGCCAGCAGCTTGATCGAGGGTCCAACTGGAAACACCATATATTTT. It translates to CASSLIEGPTGNTIYF. The chain employs TRBV5-5 and TRBJ1-3; D remains unclear. Deletions cut 1 base from V and 2 bases from J, with 13 bases between. Per germline, CDR1 SGHKS and CDR2 YYEKEE (reference sequence). The CDR3 totals 16 residues.

The chain has TRBV5-6 and TRBJ1-1; D may be TRBD1 (6 bases). The CDR3 sequence is 14 residues long. V lost 6 bases to trimming and J lost 5 bases, with 17 bases between them. CDR1 and CDR2 (germline): SGHDT, YYEEEE. The CDR3 is CASNVVGGRTEAFF. CDR3 DNA sequence: TGTGCCAGCAACGTAGTAGGGGGAAGGACTGAAGCTTTCTTT.

For the CDR3, the DNA is TGTGCCAGCAGTGAAGGGCCTCGTGCCTACGAGCAGTACTTC. Protein product: CASSEGPRAYEQYF. J is TRBJ2-7 and V is TRBV6-1; unclear D gene. CDR1 and CDR2 from the germline V gene are MNHNS and SASEGT. The CDR3 length is 14 residues. V was clipped by 1 base and J by 2 bases, with 9 bases between them.

The rearrangement joins TRBV29-1 to TRBJ2-3, with TRBD1 as a possible D gene (5 bases). The V gene's germline CDR1 is SQVTM and CDR2 ANQGSEA. V dropped 6 bases and J dropped 3 bases, with 19 bases sitting between them. CDR3 length equals 15 residues. In nucleotides, the CDR3 is TGCAGCGTGAGACGTGGGGCGTCGAAGACAGATACGCAGTATTTT. Protein sequence: CSVRRGASKTDTQYF.

The chain uses TRBV10-3 and TRBJ2-7, with TRBD1 identical over 10 bases. CDR1 is ENHRY and CDR2 is SYGVKD in the germline V gene. This CDR3 comprises 14 residues. V gave up 4 bases and J gave up 2 bases; unmatched junction bases: 2. The CDR3: CAISVGQGPYEQYF. CDR3 nucleotides: TGTGCCATCAGTGTGGGACAGGGGCCCTACGAGCAGTACTTC.